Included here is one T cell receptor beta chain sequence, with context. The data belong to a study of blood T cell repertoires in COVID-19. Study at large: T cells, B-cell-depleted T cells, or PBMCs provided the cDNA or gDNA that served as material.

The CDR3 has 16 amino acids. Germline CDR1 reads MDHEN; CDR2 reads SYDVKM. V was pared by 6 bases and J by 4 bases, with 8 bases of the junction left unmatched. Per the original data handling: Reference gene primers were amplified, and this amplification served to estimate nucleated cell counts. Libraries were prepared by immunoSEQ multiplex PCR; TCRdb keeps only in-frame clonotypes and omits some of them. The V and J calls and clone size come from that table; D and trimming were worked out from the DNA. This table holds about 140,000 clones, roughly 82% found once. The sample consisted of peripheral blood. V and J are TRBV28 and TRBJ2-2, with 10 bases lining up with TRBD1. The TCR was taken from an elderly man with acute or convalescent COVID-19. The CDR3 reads CASRRRQGAFTGELFF. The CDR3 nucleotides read TGTGCCAGCAGAAGAAGACAGGGGGCATTCACCGGGGAGCTGTTTTTT.